A single sample gave rise to the 24 T cell receptor beta chains below, sequenced in a study of response to subunit inactivated influenza vaccine. A single record per CDR3 protein comes from TCRdb applying MiXCR to the RT-PCR reads. The sample lists 500,000 to 600,000 distinct CDR3 sequences; about 10% were seen once. The same data also went into a second study, on T cells expressing NK-cell markers. That source reports: The cDNA for TCR beta came from 5'RACE template switching with UMIs.

Source: PBMCs from blood, taken on the day of vaccination. Receptors were obtained from a man aged 45-60 years who received an inactivated influenza vaccine.

This clonotype came up a few times. The rearrangement joins TRBV5-1 to TRBJ2-7, with a weak D call TRBD1 (6 bases). With 0 bases removed from V and 0 bases from J, the gap between germline ends came to 10 bases. This CDR3 region has 15 residues. Germline-derived CDR1 and CDR2 are SGHRS and YFSETQ. The CDR3 nucleotides are TGCGCCAGCAGCTTGGCTCAGGGGAGCTCCTACGAGCAGTACTTC. Its protein product is CASSLAQGSSYEQYF.

The rearrangement joins TRBV6-5 to TRBJ2-2; TRBD1 matches 8 bases. CDR1 MNHEY and CDR2 SVGAGI come from the germline V gene. After removal of 2 bases from V and 4 bases from J, the junction contained 12 bases not matched to a gene. This CDR3 is 18 amino acids long. CDR3 coding DNA: TGTGCCAGCAGTTACACAAACGGCAGGGGGCTCGCCACCGGGGAGCTGTTTTTT. It encodes CASSYTNGRGLATGELFF.

Only a few counts were recorded for this clonotype. The V gene is TRBV7-2, the J gene TRBJ1-6, with D unclear. This CDR3 has 14 amino acids. Germline loops: CDR1 SGHTA, CDR2 FQGNSA. V was clipped by 4 bases and J by 2 bases, with 6 bases between them. CDR3 residues: CASSSSTYNSPLHF. The CDR3 coding sequence is TGTGCCAGCAGCTCTTCTACCTATAATTCACCCCTCCACTTT.

This clonotype was seen a handful of times. This sequence joins TRBV28 and TRBJ2-7; D call uncertain. CDR3 length: 16 residues. V dropped 4 bases and J dropped 1 base, with 17 bases sitting between them. The germline CDR1 and CDR2 sequences are MDHEN and SYDVKM. The CDR3 reads CASSYQSRTPSYEQYF. CDR3 nucleotides: TGTGCCAGCAGTTACCAATCCCGGACCCCGTCCTACGAGCAGTACTTC. Full variable domain (outside the CDR3, taken from reference TRBV28 and TRBJ2-7): DVKVTQSSRYLVKRTGEKVFLECVQDMDHENMFWYRQDPGLGLRLIYFSYDVKMKEKGDIPEGYSVSREKKERFSLILESASTNQTSMYLCASSYQSRTPSYEQYFGPGTRLTVT.

This clonotype was observed many times. This chain connects TRBV5-1 to TRBJ1-2, with 9 bases lining up with TRBD1. The J segment lost 6 bases and the V segment lost 3 bases, leaving 0 bases of the junction unmatched. The CDR3 has 12 amino acids. Germline V CDR1 and CDR2: SGHRS, YFSETQ. The CDR3 DNA sequence: TGCGCCAGCAGCTGGGACAGGGATGGCTACACCTTC. Translated: CASSWDRDGYTF.

The V gene is TRBV12-3 or TRBV12-4, the J gene TRBJ2-1, with TRBD2 as a possible D gene (7 bases). This CDR3 has 14 amino acids. Trimming removed 8 bases from V and 3 bases from J, with 14 bases in between. The chain's CDR3 is CASGRGGGYNEQFF. The CDR3 DNA is TGTGCCAGCGGTAGGGGGGGGGGCTACAATGAGCAGTTCTTC.

The rearrangement joins TRBV7-2 to TRBJ2-7; 9 bases align to TRBD1. Germline values: CDR1 SGHTA, CDR2 FQGNSA. The CDR3 totals 16 residues. With V trimmed by 1 base and J by 1 base, 5 bases remained unmatched. For the CDR3, the DNA is TGTGCCAGCAGCTTAGGCGGGACAGGGAAATCCTACGAGCAGTACTTC. Translating gives CASSLGGTGKSYEQYF.

This chain joins TRBV20-1 and TRBJ2-3; the D is unclear. Germline-derived CDR1 and CDR2 are DFQATT and SNEGSKA (reference sequence). Trimming took 3 bases from V and 1 from J, leaving 8 bases between them. The CDR3 is 13 amino acids. The CDR3 sequence: CSARTPGTDTQYF. The CDR3 DNA reads TGCAGTGCTAGGACTCCGGGCACAGATACGCAGTATTTT.

The J gene is TRBJ2-6, the V gene TRBV28; D is ambiguous. CDR1 and CDR2 (germline): MDHEN, SYDVKM. The CDR3 length is 12 residues. The V gene lost 6 bases and the J gene lost 16 bases, with 16 bases spanning the gap. CDR3 sequence: CASSRSLWALTF. As DNA, the CDR3 is TGTGCCAGCAGCCGTTCCCTGTGGGCACTGACTTTC.

This clonotype occurred many times. The V call is TRBV7-9, the J call TRBJ2-3, with D perhaps TRBD2 (6 bases). Trimming cost V 2 bases and J 6 bases, with 15 bases left between them. The CDR3 length is 15 residues. Germline-derived CDR1 and CDR2 are SEHNR and FQNEAQ (reference sequence). The CDR3 sequence is CASSLSFGGPDTQYF. The CDR3 bases are TGTGCCAGCAGCTTATCATTCGGAGGGCCTGATACGCAGTATTTT.

The rearrangement uses TRBV2 and TRBJ2-7, with TRBD1 matching 7 bases. Germline lookup yields CDR1 SNHLY and CDR2 FYNNEI. V shed 4 bases, J shed 3 bases, and the junction held 3 bases outside the gene matches. This CDR3 has 13 amino acids. For the CDR3, the DNA is TGTGCCAGCAGTGGACACAGGGGCTACGAGCAGTACTTC. Translating it yields CASSGHRGYEQYF.

The chain has TRBV25-1 and TRBJ1-2; D is possibly TRBD1 (5 bases). The CDR3 contains 16 residues. Germline lookup yields CDR1 MGHDK and CDR2 SYGVNS. V lost 6 bases to trimming and J lost 2 bases, with 19 bases between them. The CDR3 sequence is CASRGMDGRGNYGYTF. The CDR3 DNA follows: TGTGCCAGCAGAGGTATGGACGGTCGGGGGAACTATGGCTACACCTTC.

The J gene is TRBJ2-1, the V gene TRBV18; TRBD2 aligns across 9 bases. The CDR3 has 15 residues. Germline V gene sequence: CDR1 KGHSH, CDR2 LQKENI. With V trimmed by 4 bases and J by 1 base, 2 bases remained unmatched. The CDR3 reads CASSHTSGSYNEQFF. CDR3 bases: TGTGCCAGCTCACATACTAGCGGGTCCTACAATGAGCAGTTCTTC.

Regarding this clonotype: With a much larger clone just one base away, this may be a read error. The CDR3 loop reads CASSLEVADTQYF. Written as DNA, the CDR3 is TGTGCCAGCAGCCTAGAGGTTGCAGATACGCAGTATTTT. The chain recombines TRBV27 with TRBJ2-3; the D is unclear. Germline V gene data show CDR1 as MNHEY and CDR2 as SMNVEV (reference sequence). V was clipped by 6 bases and J by 4 bases, with 11 bases between them. The CDR3 runs to 13 residues.

On this clonotype itself: This may stem from a read error, because a much larger clone lies one nucleotide away. The rearrangement joins TRBV4-2 to TRBJ2-3, with TRBD2 matching 7 bases. The germline V gene has CDR1 LGHNA and CDR2 YNFKEQ. The CDR3 spans 16 residues. The CDR3 DNA follows: TGCGCCAGCAGCCAAGACTGGCTGACTAGCACAGATACGCATTATTTT. Translated, it gives CASSQDWLTSTDTHYF.

This clonotype has a handful of counts. The chain employs TRBV6-2 or TRBV6-3 and TRBJ2-7, with D possibly matching TRBD1 (6 bases). In germline, CDR1 is MNHEY, CDR2 SVGEGT. Trimming removed 0 bases at V and 3 bases at J, with 15 bases between. CDR3 length: 16 amino acids. CDR3 sequence (DNA): TGTGCCAGCAGTTACTCGAAAGGACAGATAAACTACGAGCAGTACTTC. Translated, it gives CASSYSKGQINYEQYF.

This clonotype has just a few counts. The chain links TRBV2 to TRBJ1-6; the D is unclear. The V gene's germline CDR1 is SNHLY and CDR2 FYNNEI. V lost 2 bases, J lost 8 bases, and 7 bases lay in between. CDR3 length: 13 residues. CDR3: CASSEPGYSPLHF. DNA of the CDR3: TGTGCCAGCAGTGAACCAGGCTATTCACCCCTCCACTTT.

This clonotype turned up a few times. Here the CDR3 reads CASSFYGTPNTGELFF. The CDR3 coding sequence is TGCGCCAGCAGCTTTTATGGGACTCCCAACACCGGGGAGCTGTTTTTT. The J gene is TRBJ2-2, the V gene TRBV5-1, with a weak D call TRBD2 (6 bases). The CDR3 runs to 16 residues. V dropped 2 bases and J dropped 2 bases, with 13 bases sitting between them. Germline V gene lookup returns CDR1 SGHRS and CDR2 YFSETQ.

This clonotype showed up just once. This chain uses TRBV2 with TRBJ2-1, with TRBD2 matching 8 bases. V lost 8 bases and J lost 0; bases outside the gene matches: 9. This CDR3 is 16 amino acids long. Germline CDR1 is SNHLY and CDR2 is FYNNEI. Here the CDR3 reads CASGNGRGSSYNEQFF. CDR3 nucleotide sequence: TGTGCCAGCGGGAACGGGAGGGGGAGCTCCTACAATGAGCAGTTCTTC.

In this sample, this clonotype turned up a few times. This chain joins TRBV24-1 and TRBJ2-1, with 9 bases matching TRBD2. The CDR3 spans 15 residues. The V gene end was trimmed by 6 bases and the J gene end by 3 bases; junction bases not matched to a gene: 5. The V gene's germline CDR1 is KGHDR and CDR2 SFDVKD. The CDR3 loop reads CATSLASGNYNEQFF. The DNA of the CDR3 is TGTGCCACCAGTCTGGCTAGCGGGAACTACAATGAGCAGTTCTTC.

This clonotype was seen a few times. The rearrangement links TRBV24-1 to TRBJ2-7; D unresolved. V lost 3 bases, J lost 3 bases, and 20 bases lay in between. Germline CDR1 and CDR2: KGHDR and SFDVKD. The CDR3 runs to 17 residues. The CDR3 bases are TGTGCCACCAGTGATCCTTCTCCTCGCGACGGTCACTACGAGCAGTACTTC. Its translation: CATSDPSPRDGHYEQYF.

The rearrangement uses TRBV4-3 and TRBJ2-6; weak D call: TRBD2 (6 bases). This CDR3 comprises 12 residues. V lost 4 bases to trimming and J lost 12 bases, with 10 bases between them. The germline V gene encodes CDR1 LGHNA and CDR2 YSLEER. The CDR3 sequence is CASSPGTSVLTF. CDR3 sequence (DNA): TGCGCCAGCAGCCCCGGGACTTCCGTCCTGACTTTC.

This clonotype was detected many times. The chain couples TRBV7-9 to TRBJ2-3, with TRBD2 matching over 7 bases. The germline V gene has CDR1 SEHNR and CDR2 FQNEAQ (reference sequence). This CDR3 comprises 14 residues. The trim removed 5 bases at V and 3 bases at J, leaving 5 bases unmatched. The CDR3 DNA sequence: TGTGCCAGCAGCGGCCGGACTAGTACAGATACGCAGTATTTT. Amino acid sequence: CASSGRTSTDTQYF. Based on the CDR3 plus reference TRBV7-9 and TRBJ2-3, the full variable domain is DTGVSQNPRHKITKRGQNVTFRCDPISEHNRLYWYRQTLGQGPEFLTYFQNEAQLEKSRLLSDRFSAERPKGSFSTLEIQRTEQGDSAMYLCASSGRTSTDTQYFGPGTRLTVL.

The rearrangement uses TRBV4-2 and TRBJ1-5; TRBD1 aligns across 7 bases. Germline values: CDR1 LGHNA, CDR2 YNFKEQ. CDR3 length: 14 residues. The V segment lost 5 bases and the J segment 6 bases; nucleotides outside the gene matches: 7. CDR3 protein: CASSARGSGQPQHF. As DNA, the CDR3 is TGTGCCAGCAGCGCCAGGGGGTCCGGTCAGCCCCAGCATTTT.